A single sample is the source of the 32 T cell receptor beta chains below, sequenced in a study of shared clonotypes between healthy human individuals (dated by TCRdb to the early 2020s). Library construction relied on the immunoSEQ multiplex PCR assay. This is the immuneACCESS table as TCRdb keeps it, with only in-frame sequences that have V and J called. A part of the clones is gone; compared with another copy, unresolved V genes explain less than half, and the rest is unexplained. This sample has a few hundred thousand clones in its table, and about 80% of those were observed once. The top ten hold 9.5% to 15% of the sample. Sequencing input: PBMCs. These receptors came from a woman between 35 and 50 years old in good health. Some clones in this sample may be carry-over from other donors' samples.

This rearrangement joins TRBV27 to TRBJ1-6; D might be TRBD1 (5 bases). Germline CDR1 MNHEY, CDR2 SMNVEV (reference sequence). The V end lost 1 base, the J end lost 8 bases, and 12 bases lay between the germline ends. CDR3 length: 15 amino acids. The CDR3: CASSLWGGADSPLHF. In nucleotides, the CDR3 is TGTGCCAGCAGTTTATGGGGAGGGGCGGATTCACCCCTCCACTTT.

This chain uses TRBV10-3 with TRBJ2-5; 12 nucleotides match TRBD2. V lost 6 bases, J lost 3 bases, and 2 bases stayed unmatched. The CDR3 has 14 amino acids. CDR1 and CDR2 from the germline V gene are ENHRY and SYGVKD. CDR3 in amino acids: CAIRASGREETQYF. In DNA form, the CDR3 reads TGTGCCATCAGGGCTAGCGGGAGGGAAGAGACCCAGTACTTC.

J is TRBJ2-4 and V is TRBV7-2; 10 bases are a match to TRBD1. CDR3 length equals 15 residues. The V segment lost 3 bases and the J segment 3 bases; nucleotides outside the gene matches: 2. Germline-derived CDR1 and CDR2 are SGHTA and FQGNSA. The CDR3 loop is CASSLDRGDKNIQYF. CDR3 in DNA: TGTGCCAGCAGCTTGGACAGGGGGGACAAAAACATTCAGTACTTC.

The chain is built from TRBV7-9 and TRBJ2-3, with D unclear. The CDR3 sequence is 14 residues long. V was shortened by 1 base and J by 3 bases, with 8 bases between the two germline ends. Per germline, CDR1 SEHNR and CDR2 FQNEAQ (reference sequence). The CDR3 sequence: CASSLGPATDTQYF. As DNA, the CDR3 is TGTGCCAGCAGCTTAGGCCCGGCTACAGATACGCAGTATTTT.

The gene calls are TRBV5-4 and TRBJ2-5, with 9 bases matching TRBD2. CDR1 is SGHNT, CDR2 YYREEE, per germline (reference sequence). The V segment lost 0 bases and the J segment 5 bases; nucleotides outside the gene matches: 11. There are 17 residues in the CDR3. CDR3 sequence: CASSLGVGSGSFETQYF. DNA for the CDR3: TGTGCCAGCAGCTTGGGAGTCGGTAGCGGGAGTTTTGAGACCCAGTACTTC.

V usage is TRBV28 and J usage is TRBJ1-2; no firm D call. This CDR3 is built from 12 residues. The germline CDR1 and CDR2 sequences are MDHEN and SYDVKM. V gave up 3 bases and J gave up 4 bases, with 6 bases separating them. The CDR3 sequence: CASSLRTYGYTF. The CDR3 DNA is TGTGCCAGCAGTTTGAGAACCTATGGCTACACCTTC.

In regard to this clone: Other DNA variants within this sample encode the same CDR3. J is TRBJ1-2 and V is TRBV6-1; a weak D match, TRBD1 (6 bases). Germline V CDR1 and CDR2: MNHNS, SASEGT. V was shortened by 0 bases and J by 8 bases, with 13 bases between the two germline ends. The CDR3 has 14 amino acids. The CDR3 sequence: CASSEAGGLGGYTF. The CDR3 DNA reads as TGTGCCAGCAGTGAAGCAGGGGGGCTGGGCGGCTACACCTTC.

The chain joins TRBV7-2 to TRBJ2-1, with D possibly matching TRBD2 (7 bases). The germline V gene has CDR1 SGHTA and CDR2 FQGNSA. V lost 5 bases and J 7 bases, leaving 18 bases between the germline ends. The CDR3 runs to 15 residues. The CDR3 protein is CASSRVEGGWNEQFF. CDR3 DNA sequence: TGTGCCAGCAGCCGAGTCGAGGGGGGGTGGAATGAGCAGTTCTTC.

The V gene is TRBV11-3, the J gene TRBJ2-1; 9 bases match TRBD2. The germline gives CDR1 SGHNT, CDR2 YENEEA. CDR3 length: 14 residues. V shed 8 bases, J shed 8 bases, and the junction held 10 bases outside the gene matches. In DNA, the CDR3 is TGTGCCAGCGCCAATAGCGGGAGCGGCTATGAGCAGTTCTTC. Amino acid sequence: CASANSGSGYEQFF.

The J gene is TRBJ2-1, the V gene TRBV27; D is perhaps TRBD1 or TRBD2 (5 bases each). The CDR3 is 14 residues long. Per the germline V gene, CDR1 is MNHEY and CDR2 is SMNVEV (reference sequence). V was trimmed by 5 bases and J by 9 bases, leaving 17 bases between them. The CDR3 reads CASSPSPYGAEQFF. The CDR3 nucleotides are TGTGCCAGCAGTCCATCCCCCTACGGGGCTGAGCAGTTCTTC.

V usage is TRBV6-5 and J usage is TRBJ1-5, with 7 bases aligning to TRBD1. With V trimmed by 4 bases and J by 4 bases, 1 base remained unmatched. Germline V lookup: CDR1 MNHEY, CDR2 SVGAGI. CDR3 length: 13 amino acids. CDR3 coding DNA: TGTGCCAGCAGTTGGGACAGAAATCAGCCCCAGCATTTT. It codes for CASSWDRNQPQHF.

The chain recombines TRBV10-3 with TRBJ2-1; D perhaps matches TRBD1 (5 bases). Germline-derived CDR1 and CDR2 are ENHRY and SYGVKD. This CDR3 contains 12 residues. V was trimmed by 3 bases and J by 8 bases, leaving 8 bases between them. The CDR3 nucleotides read TGTGCCATCAGTGAAGGGGCCGATGAGCAGTTCTTC. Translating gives CAISEGADEQFF.

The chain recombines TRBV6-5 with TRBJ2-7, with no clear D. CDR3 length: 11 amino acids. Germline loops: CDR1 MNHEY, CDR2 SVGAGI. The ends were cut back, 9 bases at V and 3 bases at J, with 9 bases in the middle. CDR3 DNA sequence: TGTGCCAGTAGCCAGAGCTACGAGCAGTACTTC. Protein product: CASSQSYEQYF.

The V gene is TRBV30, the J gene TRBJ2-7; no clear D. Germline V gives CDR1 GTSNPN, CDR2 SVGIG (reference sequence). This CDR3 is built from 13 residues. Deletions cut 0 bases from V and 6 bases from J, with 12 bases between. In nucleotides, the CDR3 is TGTGCCTGGAGTGTACGCCTAGTGGGCGAGCAGTACTTC. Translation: CAWSVRLVGEQYF.

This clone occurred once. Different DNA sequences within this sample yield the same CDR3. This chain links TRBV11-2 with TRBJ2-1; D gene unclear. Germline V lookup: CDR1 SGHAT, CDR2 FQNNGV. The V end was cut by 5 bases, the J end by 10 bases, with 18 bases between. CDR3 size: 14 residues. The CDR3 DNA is TGTGCCAGCAGCAGTAATTTATGGGCAAGAGAGCAGTTCTTC. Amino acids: CASSSNLWAREQFF.

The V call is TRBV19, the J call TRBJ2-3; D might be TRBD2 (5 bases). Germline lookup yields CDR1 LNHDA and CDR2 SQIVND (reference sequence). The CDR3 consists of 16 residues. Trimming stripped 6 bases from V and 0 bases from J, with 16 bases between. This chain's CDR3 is CASSPFGSASTDTQYF. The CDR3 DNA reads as TGTGCCAGTAGCCCCTTTGGTAGCGCGAGCACAGATACGCAGTATTTT.

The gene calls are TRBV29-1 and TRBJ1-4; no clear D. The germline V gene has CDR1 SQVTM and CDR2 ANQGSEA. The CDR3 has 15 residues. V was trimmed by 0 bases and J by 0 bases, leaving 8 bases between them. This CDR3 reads CSVEDTGATNEKLFF. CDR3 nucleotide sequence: TGCAGCGTTGAAGATACGGGTGCAACTAATGAAAAACTGTTTTTT.

The CDR3 spells CASSSDTYGYTF. The CDR3 DNA reads TGTGCCAGCAGCTCCGACACGTATGGCTACACCTTC. The chain is built from TRBV6-5 and TRBJ1-2; D unclear. Trimming left V 6 bases short and J 5 bases short, with 10 bases between. Germline lookup yields CDR1 MNHEY and CDR2 SVGAGI. This CDR3 has 12 residues.

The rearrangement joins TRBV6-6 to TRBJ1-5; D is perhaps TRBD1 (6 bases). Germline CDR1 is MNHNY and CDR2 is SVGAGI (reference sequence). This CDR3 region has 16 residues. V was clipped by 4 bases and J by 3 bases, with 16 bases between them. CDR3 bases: TGTGCCAGCAGTTCTCCCGAGGACAGCTTCAATCAGCCCCAGCATTTT. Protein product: CASSSPEDSFNQPQHF.

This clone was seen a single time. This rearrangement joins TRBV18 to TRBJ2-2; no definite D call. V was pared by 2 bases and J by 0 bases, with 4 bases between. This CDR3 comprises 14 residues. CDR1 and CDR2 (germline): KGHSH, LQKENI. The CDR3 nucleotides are TGTGCCAGCTCACCAGGCGCGAACACCGGGGAGCTGTTTTTT. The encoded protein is CASSPGANTGELFF.

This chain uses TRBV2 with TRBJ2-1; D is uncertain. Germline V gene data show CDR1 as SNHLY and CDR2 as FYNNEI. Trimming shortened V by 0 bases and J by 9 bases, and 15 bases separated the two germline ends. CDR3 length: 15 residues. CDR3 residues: CASSEARRSISEQFF. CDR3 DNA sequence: TGTGCCAGCAGTGAAGCGCGTAGGAGCATTAGTGAGCAGTTCTTC.

CDR3 nucleotides: TGTGCCAGCTCACCCGGGACAGTGATGAACACTGAAGCTTTCTTT. Protein product: CASSPGTVMNTEAFF. The chain uses TRBV18 and TRBJ1-1; 7 nucleotides line up with TRBD1. CDR1 is KGHSH, CDR2 LQKENI, per germline. V lost 3 bases, J lost 0 bases, and 4 bases stayed unmatched. The length of the CDR3 is 15 residues.

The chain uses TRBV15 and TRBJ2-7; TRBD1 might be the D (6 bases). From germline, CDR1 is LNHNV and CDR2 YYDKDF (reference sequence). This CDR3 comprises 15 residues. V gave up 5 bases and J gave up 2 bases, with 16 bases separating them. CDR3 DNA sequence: TGTGCCACCAGCTCTACAGGGCCAGCCCCCTACGAGCAGTACTTC. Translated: CATSSTGPAPYEQYF. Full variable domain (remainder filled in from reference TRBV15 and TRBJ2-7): DAMVIQNPRYQVTQFGKPVTLSCSQTLNHNVMYWYQQKSSQAPKLLFHYYDKDFNNEADTPDNFQSRRPNTSFCFLDIRSPGLGDTAMYLCATSSTGPAPYEQYFGPGTRLTVT.

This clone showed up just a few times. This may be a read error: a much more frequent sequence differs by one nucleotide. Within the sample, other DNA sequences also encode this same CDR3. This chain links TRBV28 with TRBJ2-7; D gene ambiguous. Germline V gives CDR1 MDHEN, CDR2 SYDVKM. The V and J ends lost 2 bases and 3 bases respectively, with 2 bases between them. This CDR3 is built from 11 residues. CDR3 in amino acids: CASSLNYEQYF. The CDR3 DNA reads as TGTGCCAGCAGTTTAAACTACGAGCAGTACTTC. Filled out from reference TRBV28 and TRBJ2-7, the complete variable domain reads DVKVTQSSRYLVKRTGEKVFLECVQDMDHENMFWYRQDPGLGLRLIYFSYDVKMKEKGDIPEGYSVSREKKERFSLILESASTNQTSMYLCASSLNYEQYFGPGTRLTVT.

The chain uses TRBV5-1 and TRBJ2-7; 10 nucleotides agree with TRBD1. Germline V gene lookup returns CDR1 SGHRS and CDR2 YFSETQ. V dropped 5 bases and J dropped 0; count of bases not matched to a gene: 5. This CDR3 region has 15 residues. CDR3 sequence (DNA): TGCGCCAGCAGACCCGGGACAGGGGACTCCTACGAGCAGTACTTC. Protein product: CASRPGTGDSYEQYF.

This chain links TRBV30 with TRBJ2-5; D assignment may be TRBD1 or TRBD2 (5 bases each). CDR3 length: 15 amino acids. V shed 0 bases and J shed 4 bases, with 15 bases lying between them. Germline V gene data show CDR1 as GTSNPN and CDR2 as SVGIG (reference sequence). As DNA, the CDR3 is TGTGCCTGGAGTGTAGTTTCGGGGCGATCAGAGACCCAGTACTTC. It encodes CAWSVVSGRSETQYF.

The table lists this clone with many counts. CDR3 nucleotide sequence: TGCGCCAGCAGCCCCGACAACTTAGACTACGAGCAGTACTTC. Residues: CASSPDNLDYEQYF. J is TRBJ2-7 and V is TRBV5-1; D ambiguous. Germline assignment: CDR1 SGHRS and CDR2 YFSETQ. This CDR3 has 14 residues. V lost 4 bases and J 3 bases, leaving 14 bases between the germline ends.

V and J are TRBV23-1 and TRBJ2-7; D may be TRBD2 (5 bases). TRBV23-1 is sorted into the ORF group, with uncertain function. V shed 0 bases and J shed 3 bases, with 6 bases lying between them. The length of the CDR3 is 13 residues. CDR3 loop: CASSQSGGYEQYF. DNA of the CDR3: TGCGCCAGCAGTCAATCCGGAGGCTACGAGCAGTACTTC.

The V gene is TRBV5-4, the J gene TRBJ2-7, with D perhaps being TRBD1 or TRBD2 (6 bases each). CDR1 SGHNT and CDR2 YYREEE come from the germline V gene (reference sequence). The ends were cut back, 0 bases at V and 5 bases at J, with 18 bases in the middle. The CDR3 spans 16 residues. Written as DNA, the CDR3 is TGTGCCAGCAGCTTGGAGGGGGGAAGGGGTAGTAACGAGCAGTACTTC. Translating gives CASSLEGGRGSNEQYF.

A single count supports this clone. The CDR3 loop reads CASSRGQGEGYTF. The CDR3 nucleotides are TGTGCCAGCAGCCGGGGACAGGGGGAAGGCTACACCTTC. The V call is TRBV7-8, the J call TRBJ1-2; 11 bases line up with TRBD1. The trim removed 5 bases at V and 8 bases at J, leaving 4 bases unmatched. Germline CDR1 is SGHVS and CDR2 is FQNEAQ. CDR3 length: 13 amino acids.

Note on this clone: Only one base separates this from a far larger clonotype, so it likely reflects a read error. The CDR3 sequence is CASSSGTGCTEAFF. CDR3 coding DNA: TGCGCCAGCAGCTCAGGGACAGGGTGCACTGAAGCTTTCTTT. The chain couples TRBV5-1 to TRBJ1-1; the match to TRBD1 covers 9 bases. Per the germline V gene, CDR1 is SGHRS and CDR2 is YFSETQ. V shed 3 bases, J shed 4 bases, and the junction held 4 bases outside the gene matches. CDR3 length equals 14 residues.

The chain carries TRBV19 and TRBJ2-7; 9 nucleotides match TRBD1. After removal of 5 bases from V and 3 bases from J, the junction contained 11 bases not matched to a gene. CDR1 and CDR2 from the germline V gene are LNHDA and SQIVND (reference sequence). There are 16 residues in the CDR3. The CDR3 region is CASSGHRGLSNYEQYF. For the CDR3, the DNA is TGTGCCAGTAGTGGCCACAGGGGGCTATCGAACTACGAGCAGTACTTC.